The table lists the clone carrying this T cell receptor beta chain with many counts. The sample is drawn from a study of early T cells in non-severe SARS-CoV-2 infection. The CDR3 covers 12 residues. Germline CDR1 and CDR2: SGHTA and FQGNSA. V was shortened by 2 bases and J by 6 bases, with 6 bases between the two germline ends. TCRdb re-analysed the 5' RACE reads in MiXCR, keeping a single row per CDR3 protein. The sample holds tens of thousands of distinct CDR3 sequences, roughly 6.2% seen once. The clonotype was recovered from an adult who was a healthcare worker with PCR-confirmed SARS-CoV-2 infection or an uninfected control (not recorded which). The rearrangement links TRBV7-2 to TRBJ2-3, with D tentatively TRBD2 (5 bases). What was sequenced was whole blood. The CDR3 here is CASSLSGDTQYF. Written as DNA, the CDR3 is TGTGCCAGCAGCTTATCGGGGGATACGCAGTATTTT. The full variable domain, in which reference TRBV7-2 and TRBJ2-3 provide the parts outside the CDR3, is GAGVSQSPSNKVTEKGKDVELRCDPISGHTALYWYRQSLGQGLEFLIYFQGNSAPDKSGLPSDRFSAERTGGSVSTLTIQRTQQEDSAVYLCASSLSGDTQYFGPGTRLTVL.